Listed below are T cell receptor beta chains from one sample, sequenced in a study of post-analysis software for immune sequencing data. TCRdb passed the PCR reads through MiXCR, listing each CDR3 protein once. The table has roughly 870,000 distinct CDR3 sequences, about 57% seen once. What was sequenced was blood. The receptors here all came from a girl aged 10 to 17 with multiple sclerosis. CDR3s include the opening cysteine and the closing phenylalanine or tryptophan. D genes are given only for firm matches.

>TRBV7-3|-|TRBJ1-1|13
CASSLIVGDEAFF
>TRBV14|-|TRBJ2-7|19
CASSQGLPPGTAISYEQYF
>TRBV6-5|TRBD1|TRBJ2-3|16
CASSFTRGQGTDTQYF
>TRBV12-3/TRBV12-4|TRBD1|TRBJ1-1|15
CASSLANAQGSEAFF
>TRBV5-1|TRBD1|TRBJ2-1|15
CASSPDGTVYNEQFF
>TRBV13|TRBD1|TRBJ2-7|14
CASSSGQGPYERYF
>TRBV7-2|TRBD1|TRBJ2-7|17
CASSLAGTGGLSYEQYF
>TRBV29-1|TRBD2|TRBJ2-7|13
CSARTSGVYEQYF
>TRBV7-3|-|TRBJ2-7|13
CASSFGQGGEQYF
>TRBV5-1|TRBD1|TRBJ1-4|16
CASSLGDRGLNEKLFF
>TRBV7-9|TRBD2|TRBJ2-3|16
CASSSYSAGVTDTQYF
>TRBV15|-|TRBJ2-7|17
CATSRDRRLSSSYEQYF
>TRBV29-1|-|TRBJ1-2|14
CSVETGLQNYGYTF
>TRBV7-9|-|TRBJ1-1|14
CASSLSLGDTEAFF
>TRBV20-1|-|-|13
CSANTGFRETQYF
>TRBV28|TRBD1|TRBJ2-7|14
CASSFLGQGGEQYF
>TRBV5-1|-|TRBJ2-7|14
CVSSLGNRIDEQYF
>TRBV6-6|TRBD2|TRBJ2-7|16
CASSPERGHGRYEQYF
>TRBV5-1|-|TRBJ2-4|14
CASSSRNAKNIQYF
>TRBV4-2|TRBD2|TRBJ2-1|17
CASSQGGTSGDYNEQFF
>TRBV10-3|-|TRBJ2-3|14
CAISESGPTDTQYF
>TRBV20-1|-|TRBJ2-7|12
CSTSPGSNEQYF
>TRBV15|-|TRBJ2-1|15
CATSRDGPLINEQFF
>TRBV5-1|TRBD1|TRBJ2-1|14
CASSWDRDENEQFF
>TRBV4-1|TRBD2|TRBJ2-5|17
CASSQVLAGAIQETQYF
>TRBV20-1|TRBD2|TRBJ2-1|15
CSARGRESGYNEQFF
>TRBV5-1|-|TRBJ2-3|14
CASSPDWITDTQYF
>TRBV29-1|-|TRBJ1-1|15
CSVVDGRNLNTEAFF
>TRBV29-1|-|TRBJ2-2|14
CSVDGGGGTGELFF
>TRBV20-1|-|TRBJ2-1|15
CSARDRDPPYNEQFF
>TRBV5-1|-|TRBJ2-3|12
CASSAIRDTQYF
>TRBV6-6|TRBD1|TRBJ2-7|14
CASTRQGLTYEQYF
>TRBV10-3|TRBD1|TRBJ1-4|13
CATMGQGDEKLFF
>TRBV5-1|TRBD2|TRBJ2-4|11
CASSKGLAAYF
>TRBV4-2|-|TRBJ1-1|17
CASSPLALGGGYTEAFF
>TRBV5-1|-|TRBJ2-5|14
CASSLEHMGETQYF
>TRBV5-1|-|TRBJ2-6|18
CASSLGPQDSSGANVLTF
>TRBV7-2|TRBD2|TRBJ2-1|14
CASSQRGASYEQFF
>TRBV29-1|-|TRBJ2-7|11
CSAHDMREQYF
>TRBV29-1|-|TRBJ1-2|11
CSAGDNYGYTF
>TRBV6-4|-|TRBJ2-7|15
CASSEGGLGPYEQYF
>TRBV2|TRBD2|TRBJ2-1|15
CAGRTTSGRSNEQFF
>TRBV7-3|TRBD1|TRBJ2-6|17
CASSWGDRISGANVLTF